These T cell receptor beta chains were read from a single sample in a study of blood T cell repertoires in COVID-19. Clones were sequenced by immunoSEQ multiplex PCR, and TCRdb holds only the in-frame ones, with some missing. The sample has about 160,000 clones, approximately 88% seen once. Material for sequencing was peripheral blood. The origin of the receptors is a woman aged 55-69 years with acute or convalescent COVID-19. Each CDR3 is given with its conserved first and last residue.

len,v_gene,j_gene,CDR3aa
16,TRBV7-9,TRBJ2-7,CASSSSLTGVNYEQYF
14,TRBV15,TRBJ1-4,CATRTGNEDEKLFF
16,TRBV27,TRBJ1-2,CASLPALGTYNYGYTF
14,TRBV27,TRBJ1-6,CASRLDRGNSPLHF
13,TRBV11-3,TRBJ2-3,CASSLDRGDTQYF
13,TRBV12-3/TRBV12-4,TRBJ1-2,CASSYNVDYGYTF
15,TRBV6-5,TRBJ2-2,CASTPGDRNTGELFF
13,TRBV7-9,TRBJ1-6,CASIGYGDSPLHF
16,TRBV19,TRBJ2-2,CASSTHTGENTGELFF
18,TRBV6-2/TRBV6-3,TRBJ2-1,CASSYSMSGGLSNNEQFF
12,TRBV9,TRBJ1-1,CASSVEGTEAFF
17,TRBV27,TRBJ1-2,CASSSSLVAGRNYGYTF
20,TRBV18,TRBJ2-3,CASSPLIPRRTSATTDTQYF
13,TRBV28,TRBJ2-1,CASSLGPPNEQFF
16,TRBV5-5,TRBJ1-1,CASSLEWAVGQTEAFF
16,TRBV2,TRBJ2-3,CAILPRAGARVDTQYF
14,TRBV18,TRBJ2-7,CASSPGQAPYEQYF
13,TRBV7-8,TRBJ1-1,CASSRTGQTEAFF
16,TRBV28,TRBJ2-1,CASSTLAGGPYNEQFF
17,TRBV7-9,TRBJ1-2,CASSLVNRAGSNYGYTF
14,TRBV6-5,TRBJ1-3,CASRDRGLGNTIYF
16,TRBV7-8,TRBJ1-1,CASSWRDRGSGTEAFF
17,TRBV5-3,TRBJ2-1,CARSPGTRSGGRYEQFF
14,TRBV5-1,TRBJ2-3,CASCLLGGPDTQYF
16,TRBV7-9,TRBJ1-3,CASSLGDRTSGNTIYF
14,TRBV27,TRBJ1-5,CASSILGANQPQHF
13,TRBV28,TRBJ2-7,CASSFRHSLEQYF
11,TRBV6-2/TRBV6-3,TRBJ1-1,CASSYSNRAFF
13,TRBV11-2,TRBJ1-2,CASSLTGGGGYTF
12,TRBV18,TRBJ2-7,CASSPQGLEQYF
14,TRBV6-5,TRBJ1-6,CASSTRGGNSPLHF
13,TRBV7-3,TRBJ1-1,CASSQQSNTEAFF
12,TRBV5-1,TRBJ1-1,CASSQQGTEAFF
14,TRBV18,TRBJ2-1,CASSPKQGRSEQFF
15,TRBV19,TRBJ1-6,CASSNTGSSGSPLHF
11,TRBV21-1,TRBJ1-2,CEPRGASGYTF
20,TRBV9,TRBJ2-1,CASSSLPGLRPESSYNEQFF
16,TRBV2,TRBJ2-7,CASSEAQGREAYEQYF
16,TRBV3-1/TRBV3-2,TRBJ2-7,CASSQFYSIFSYEQYF
14,TRBV6-5,TRBJ1-4,CASSRQATNEKLFF
14,TRBV7-9,TRBJ1-6,CASSRELDNSPLHF
14,TRBV30,TRBJ1-2,CAWSVGDSFYGYTF
15,TRBV7-7,TRBJ2-7,CASSPTSGVTYEQYF
16,TRBV27,TRBJ1-5,CASSYRLTGGSQPQHF
18,TRBV11-3,TRBJ2-1,CASSLDAASGGASNEQFF
16,TRBV15,TRBJ1-3,CATSREDRALGNTIYF
16,TRBV5-4,TRBJ1-1,CASSSPPGGGNTEAFF
14,TRBV9,TRBJ1-2,CASSVVDRGYGYTF
15,TRBV27,TRBJ1-5,CASSLMGSGNQPQHF
15,TRBV4-3,TRBJ2-3,CASSEGGPTADTQYF
13,TRBV4-3,TRBJ1-1,CASSQTQGTGAFF
14,TRBV19,TRBJ1-1,CASSIGRANTEAFF
16,TRBV5-1,TRBJ2-2,CASSPPRTADTGELFF
12,TRBV7-3,TRBJ2-1,CASSIQNNEQFF
14,TRBV27,TRBJ1-1,CASTRTGTNTEAFF